This TCR beta chain was recovered during a study of blood T cell repertoires in COVID-19. Study at large: Collection of acute and convalescent COVID-19 samples took place in the United States, Italy and Spain. PBMCs, B-cell-depleted T cells, or T cells were the source of the cDNA or gDNA that made up the material.

The authors' processing: Amplified reference gene primers provided the basis for estimating nucleated cell counts. The repertoire was sequenced with immunoSEQ multiplex PCR; TCRdb's copy has only in-frame clones and lacks some. V and J calls and clone size come straight from that table; D and trimming were deduced from the DNA. In the table there are 350,000 or so clones, about 91% of which are singletons. The trim removed 4 bases at V and 6 bases at J, leaving 11 bases unmatched. Germline values: CDR1 SGHTS, CDR2 YDEGEE. The CDR3 spans 16 residues. Patients at the Seattle site were enrolled during active infection and followed longitudinally.

The chain couples TRBV5-8 to TRBJ2-1; the match to TRBD2 covers 9 bases. Material: peripheral blood. The clonotype was recovered from a woman aged 25 to 39 with COVID-19, enrolled during active disease. The CDR3 spells CASSTGTSSLGNEQFF. Written as DNA, the CDR3 is TGTGCCAGCAGCACCGGGACTAGCAGCCTTGGCAATGAGCAGTTCTTC.